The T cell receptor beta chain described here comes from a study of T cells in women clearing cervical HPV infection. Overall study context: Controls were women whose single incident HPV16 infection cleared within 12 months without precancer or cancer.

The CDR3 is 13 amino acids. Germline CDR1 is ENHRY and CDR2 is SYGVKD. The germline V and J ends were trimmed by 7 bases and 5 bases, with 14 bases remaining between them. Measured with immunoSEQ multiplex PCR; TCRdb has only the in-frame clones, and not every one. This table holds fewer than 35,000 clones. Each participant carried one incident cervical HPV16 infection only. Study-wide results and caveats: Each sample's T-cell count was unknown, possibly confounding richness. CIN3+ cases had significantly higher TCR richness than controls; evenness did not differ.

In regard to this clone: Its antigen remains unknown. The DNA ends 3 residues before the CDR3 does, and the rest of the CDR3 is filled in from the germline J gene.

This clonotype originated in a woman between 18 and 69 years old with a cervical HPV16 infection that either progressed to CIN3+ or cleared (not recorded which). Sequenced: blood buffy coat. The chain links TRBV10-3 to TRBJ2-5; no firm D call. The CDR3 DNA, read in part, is TGTGCCATCAACTTACAGATTTGGGAGACC. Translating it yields CAINLQIWET. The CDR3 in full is CAINLQIWETQYF.